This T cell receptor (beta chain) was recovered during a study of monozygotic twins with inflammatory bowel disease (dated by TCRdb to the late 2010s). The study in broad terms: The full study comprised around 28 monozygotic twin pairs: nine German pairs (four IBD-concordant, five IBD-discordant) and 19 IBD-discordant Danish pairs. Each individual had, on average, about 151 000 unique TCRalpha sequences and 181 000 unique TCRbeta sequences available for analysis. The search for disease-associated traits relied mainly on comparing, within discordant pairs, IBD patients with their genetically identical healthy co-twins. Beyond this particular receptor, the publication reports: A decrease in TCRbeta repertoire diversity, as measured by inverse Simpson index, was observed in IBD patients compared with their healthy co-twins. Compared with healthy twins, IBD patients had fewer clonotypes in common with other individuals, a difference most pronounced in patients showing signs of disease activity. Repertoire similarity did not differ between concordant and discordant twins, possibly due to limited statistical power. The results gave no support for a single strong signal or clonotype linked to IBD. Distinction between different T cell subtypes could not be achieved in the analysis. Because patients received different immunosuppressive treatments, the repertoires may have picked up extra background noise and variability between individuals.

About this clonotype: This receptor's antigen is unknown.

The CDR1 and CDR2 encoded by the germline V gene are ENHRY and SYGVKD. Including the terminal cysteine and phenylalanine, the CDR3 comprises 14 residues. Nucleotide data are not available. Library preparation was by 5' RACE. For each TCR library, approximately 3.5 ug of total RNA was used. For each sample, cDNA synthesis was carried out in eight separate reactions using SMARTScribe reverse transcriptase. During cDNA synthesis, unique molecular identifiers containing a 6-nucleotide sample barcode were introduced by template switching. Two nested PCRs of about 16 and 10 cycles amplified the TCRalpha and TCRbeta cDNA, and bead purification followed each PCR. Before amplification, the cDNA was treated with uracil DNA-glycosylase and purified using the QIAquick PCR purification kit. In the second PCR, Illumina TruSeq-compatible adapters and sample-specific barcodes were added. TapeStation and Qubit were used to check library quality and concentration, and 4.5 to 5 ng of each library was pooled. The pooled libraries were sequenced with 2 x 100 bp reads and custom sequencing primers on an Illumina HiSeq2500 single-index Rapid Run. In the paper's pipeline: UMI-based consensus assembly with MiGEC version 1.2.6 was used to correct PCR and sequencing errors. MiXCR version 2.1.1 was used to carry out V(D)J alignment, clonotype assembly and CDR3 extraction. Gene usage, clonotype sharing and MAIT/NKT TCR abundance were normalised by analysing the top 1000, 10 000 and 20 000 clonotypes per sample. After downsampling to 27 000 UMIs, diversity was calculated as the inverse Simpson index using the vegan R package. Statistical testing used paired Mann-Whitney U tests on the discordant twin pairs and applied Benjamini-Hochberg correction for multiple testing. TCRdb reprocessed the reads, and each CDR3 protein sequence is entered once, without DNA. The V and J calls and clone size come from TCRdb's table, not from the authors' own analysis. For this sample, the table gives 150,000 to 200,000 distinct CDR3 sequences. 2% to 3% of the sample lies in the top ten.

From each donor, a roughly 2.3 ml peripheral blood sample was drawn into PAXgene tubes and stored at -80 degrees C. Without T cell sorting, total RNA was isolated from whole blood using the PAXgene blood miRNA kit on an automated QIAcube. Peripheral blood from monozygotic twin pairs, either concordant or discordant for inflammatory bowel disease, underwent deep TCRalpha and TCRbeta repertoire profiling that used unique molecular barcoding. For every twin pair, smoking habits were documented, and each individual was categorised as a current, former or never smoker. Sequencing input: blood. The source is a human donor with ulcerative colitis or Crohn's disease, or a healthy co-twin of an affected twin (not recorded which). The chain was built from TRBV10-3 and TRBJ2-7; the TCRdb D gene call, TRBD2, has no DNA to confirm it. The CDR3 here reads CAISEGTSGTEQYF.